This paragraph covers one T cell receptor (beta chain) sequence. Method: immunoSEQ multiplex PCR; TCRdb's copy keeps in-frame clones and lacks some. The sample contains 95,000 to 150,000 clones, around 86% of which appear only once. From germline, CDR1 is MGHRA and CDR2 YSYEKL. V lost 1 base to trimming and J lost 6 bases; unmatched junction nucleotides: 6. CDR3 length: 16 amino acids. These data belong to a study of blood T cell repertoires in COVID-19. Looking at the study overall: Sample material is recorded as cDNA or gDNA derived from T cells, B-cell-depleted T cells, or PBMCs.

This TCR came from a man aged 80 or over with active or convalescent COVID-19. What was sequenced was peripheral blood. J is TRBJ1-5 and V is TRBV4-1, with TRBD1 matching 10 bases. CDR3 nucleotide sequence: TGCGCCAGCAGCCAAGGTGACAGGGGGCATGCTCAGCCCCAGCATTTT. It translates to CASSQGDRGHAQPQHF.